The present entry profiles one TCR beta chain with its context. The data stem from a study of cytotoxic CD8 clonotypes in ibrutinib-treated CLL. Here immunoSEQ multiplex PCR was the method, and the copy in TCRdb shows in-frame clones only, minus some. The sample lists over 150,000 clones, around 72% occurring once. V lost 6 bases, J lost 0 bases, and 12 bases lay in between. This CDR3 region has 15 residues. Germline V lookup: CDR1 SEHNR, CDR2 FQNEAQ (reference sequence). The receptor's source is a human donor with chronic lymphocytic leukemia. The rearrangement uses TRBV7-9 and TRBJ2-1; no firm D call. This material consisted of PBMCs, taken after 24 months of ibrutinib treatment. The CDR3 loop is CASRPVVASYNEQFF. The DNA for the CDR3 is TGTGCCAGCAGACCTGTGGTGGCCTCCTACAATGAGCAGTTCTTC.